The 22 T cell receptor beta chains given below trace back to one sample, sequenced in a study of T cell repertoires in cytomegalovirus infection. TCRdb fed the reads into MiXCR, producing one record per CDR3 protein. This sample has 250,000 to 400,000 distinct CDR3 sequences; approximately 25% occur once, and the top ten carry roughly 13%. The antigens these receptors bind are not known. The input for sequencing was cultured PBMCs, taken from culture after CMV antigen stimulation. These receptors were collected from a human donor in good health (CMV status not recorded). Some clones in this sample may be carry-over from other donors' samples.

This clonotype was picked up a small number of times. The V and J genes are TRBV24-1 and TRBJ2-2; D is possibly TRBD1 (6 bases). Trimming removed 3 bases at V and 1 base at J, with 11 bases between. This CDR3 has 16 residues. Germline V gene sequence: CDR1 KGHDR, CDR2 SFDVKD. The CDR3 sequence: CATSDLGTQNTGELFF. CDR3 bases: TGTGCCACCAGTGATCTCGGGACACAGAACACCGGGGAGCTGTTTTTT.

The chain carries TRBV27 and TRBJ2-1; D unclear. The CDR3 totals 15 residues. The germline V and J ends were trimmed by 5 bases and 0 bases, with 11 bases remaining between them. Germline V CDR1 and CDR2: MNHEY, SMNVEV (reference sequence). Here the CDR3 DNA reads TGTGCCAGCAGTCCGATTCTAAGCTCCTACAATGAGCAGTTCTTC. It translates to CASSPILSSYNEQFF.

J is TRBJ2-7 and V is TRBV29-1; the D gene is possibly TRBD1 (6 bases). V dropped 3 bases and J dropped 4 bases, with 13 bases sitting between them. Germline values: CDR1 SQVTM, CDR2 ANQGSEA. This CDR3 is 13 amino acids long. The CDR3 here is CSVEIEQGYEQYF. CDR3 DNA sequence: TGCAGCGTTGAGATAGAGCAGGGGTACGAGCAGTACTTC.

In regard to this clonotype: Sequence at one end of the junction differs from germline and may be a read error. The chain is built from TRBV4-1 and TRBJ2-1; a weak D match, TRBD1 (5 bases). The CDR3 contains 13 residues. Germline V CDR1 and CDR2: MGHRA, YSYEKL. CDR3: CTSSQDSHLEQFF. The CDR3, as DNA: TGCACCAGCAGCCAAGACAGCCATCTTGAGCAGTTCTTC.

In its sample, this clonotype was seen a few times. The V and J genes are TRBV18 and TRBJ2-5; 11 bases align to TRBD1. J lost 1 base, V lost 4 bases, and 5 bases had no gene match. CDR1 and CDR2 (germline): KGHSH, LQKENI. This CDR3 is 16 amino acids long. The CDR3 is CASSRPGQGGQETQYF. CDR3 DNA sequence: TGTGCCAGCTCACGACCGGGACAGGGGGGCCAAGAGACCCAGTACTTC.

This clonotype appeared a single time. The chain links TRBV7-3 to TRBJ2-1; D is ambiguous. This CDR3 is built from 14 residues. V lost 1 base and J 3 bases, leaving 7 bases between the germline ends. Germline assignment: CDR1 SGHTA and CDR2 FQGTGA. The CDR3 nucleotides are TGTGCCAGCAGCTTAAATATGGGCTACAATGAGCAGTTCTTC. Its protein product is CASSLNMGYNEQFF.

This clonotype has only a few counts. The chain carries TRBV28 and TRBJ1-2, with a weak D call TRBD1 (5 bases). CDR3 length: 14 amino acids. Germline-derived CDR1 and CDR2 are MDHEN and SYDVKM. The V and J ends lost 8 bases and 3 bases respectively, with 16 bases between them. DNA for the CDR3: TGTGCCAGCGGGGAGGGGAATAGGTACTATGGCTACACCTTC. Protein: CASGEGNRYYGYTF.

A note on this clonotype: This may be a read error, as it is one base from a much larger clone. The chain employs TRBV27 and TRBJ2-3; TRBD1 is a possible D gene (5 bases). V was shortened by 4 bases and J by 9 bases, with 11 bases between the two germline ends. The CDR3 is made up of 12 amino acids. Germline-derived CDR1 and CDR2 are MNHEY and SMNVEV (reference sequence). The CDR3 spells CASSSRVETQYF. CDR3 nucleotides: TGTGCCAGCAGTTCCAGGGTAGAAACGCAGTATTTT.

The chain links TRBV15 to TRBJ1-2, with 8 positions matching TRBD1. Germline CDR1 and CDR2: LNHNV and YYDKDF (reference sequence). This CDR3 has 16 amino acids. After removal of 3 bases from V and 2 bases from J, the junction contained 8 bases not matched to a gene. As DNA, the CDR3 is TGTGCCACCAGCAGCGGACAGGGAAAGGGGAACTATGGCTACACCTTC. It yields the protein CATSSGQGKGNYGYTF.

This clonotype has more than one count but fewer than ten. The V and J genes are TRBV20-1 and TRBJ2-5; no definite D call. Germline loops: CDR1 DFQATT, CDR2 SNEGSKA (reference sequence). V dropped 1 base and J dropped 9 bases, with 12 bases sitting between them. The CDR3 contains 12 residues. The CDR3 sequence: CSARGVVGSQYF. The CDR3 nucleotides read TGCAGTGCTAGAGGGGTAGTCGGGTCCCAGTACTTC.

A few counts support this clonotype. The genes are TRBV6-1 and TRBJ2-7, with a weak D call TRBD2 (5 bases). Trimming took off 1 base at V and 4 bases at J, with 14 bases between the two ends. The CDR3 runs 15 residues. Germline CDR1 and CDR2: MNHNS and SASEGT. Written as DNA, the CDR3 is TGTGCCAGCAGTGAAGGCGAGGGAGCCGGATACGAGCAGTACTTC. This sequence encodes CASSEGEGAGYEQYF.

V and J are TRBV4-1 and TRBJ2-7, with D unclear. V gave up 0 bases and J gave up 9 bases, with 12 bases separating them. This CDR3 comprises 13 residues. In germline, CDR1 is MGHRA, CDR2 YSYEKL. The chain's CDR3 is CASSQDPQSGQYF. In DNA form, the CDR3 reads TGCGCCAGCAGCCAAGATCCGCAGAGTGGGCAGTACTTC.

This sequence joins TRBV6-2 or TRBV6-3 and TRBJ1-2, with D perhaps matching TRBD1 (5 bases). The CDR3 is made up of 12 amino acids. Germline V CDR1 and CDR2: MNHEY, SVGEGT. The V end was cut by 5 bases, the J end by 1 base, with 5 bases between. This CDR3 reads CASSDSNYGYTF. In nucleotides, the CDR3 is TGTGCCAGCAGTGACAGTAACTATGGCTACACCTTC.

This clonotype was detected a few times. The chain couples TRBV11-2 to TRBJ2-2; the D call may be TRBD1 or TRBD2 (5 bases each). Germline values: CDR1 SGHAT, CDR2 FQNNGV. The CDR3 is 17 amino acids. V lost 0 bases and J lost 6, with 17 bases in between. CDR3 bases: TGTGCCAGCAGCTTAGAGATCCGGGACCCCCGAGCCGGGGAGCTGTTTTTT. Its protein product is CASSLEIRDPRAGELFF.

This sequence joins TRBV15 and TRBJ2-1; D call uncertain. This CDR3 comprises 13 residues. The germline gives CDR1 LNHNV, CDR2 YYDKDF (reference sequence). V was cut by 5 bases and J by 7 bases, with 12 bases left in between. The CDR3 nucleotides are TGTGCCACCAGCCGGGCCATGGGGAATGAGCAGTTCTTC. Protein sequence: CATSRAMGNEQFF.

This clonotype showed up many times. The chain combines TRBV4-1 with TRBJ2-3, with D possibly matching TRBD2 (5 bases). The CDR3 contains 14 residues. Germline V CDR1 and CDR2: MGHRA, YSYEKL. V lost 2 bases to trimming and J lost 1 base, with 7 bases between them. The DNA for the CDR3 is TGCGCCAGCAGCCAACTAGCTGGCACAGATACGCAGTATTTT. It yields the protein CASSQLAGTDTQYF.

The rearrangement joins TRBV30 to TRBJ2-7; 12 positions agree with TRBD1. V trimming: 2 bases; J trimming: 12 bases; junction bases outside the gene matches: 8. This CDR3 region has 13 residues. Germline V gives CDR1 GTSNPN, CDR2 SVGIG (reference sequence). The CDR3 is CAWSLRDRGRTYF. CDR3 DNA: TGTGCCTGGAGTTTACGGGACAGGGGGCGAACGTACTTC.

This chain uses TRBV20-1 with TRBJ1-5, with a tentative D call TRBD1 (5 bases). The germline V and J ends were trimmed by 6 bases and 3 bases, with 18 bases remaining between them. This CDR3 has 15 amino acids. Germline values: CDR1 DFQATT, CDR2 SNEGSKA (reference sequence). Here the CDR3 reads CSATRSETDNQPQHF. For the CDR3, the DNA is TGCAGTGCGACCCGGAGCGAGACAGACAATCAGCCCCAGCATTTT.

The chain uses TRBV7-3 and TRBJ2-5, with 7 bases fitting TRBD2. The CDR3 consists of 15 residues. V trimming: 1 base; J trimming: 4 bases; junction bases outside the gene matches: 6. The germline V gene has CDR1 SGHTA and CDR2 FQGTGA. The CDR3 loop reads CASSLMAGVGETQYF. The CDR3 region has the DNA TGTGCCAGCAGCTTAATGGCGGGAGTGGGAGAGACCCAGTACTTC.

The rearrangement uses TRBV20-1 and TRBJ1-2, with D possibly TRBD1 on 6 matching bases. Per germline, CDR1 DFQATT and CDR2 SNEGSKA (reference sequence). Deletions cut 6 bases from V and 1 base from J, with 15 bases between. The CDR3 length is 14 residues. As DNA, the CDR3 is TGCAGTGCGGGGGCCCCTGACAGTAACTATGGCTACACCTTC. Amino acid sequence: CSAGAPDSNYGYTF.

The rearrangement links TRBV24-1 to TRBJ2-1, with TRBD2 identical over 9 bases. Germline V gives CDR1 KGHDR, CDR2 SFDVKD. The CDR3 is made up of 15 amino acids. The J segment lost 1 base and the V segment lost 4 bases, leaving 1 base of the junction unmatched. Here the CDR3 reads CATSEGLASYNEQFF. Written as DNA, the CDR3 is TGTGCCACCAGTGAGGGACTAGCTTCCTACAATGAGCAGTTCTTC.

This clonotype occurred many times. This chain links TRBV12-3 or TRBV12-4 with TRBJ2-3, with 16 bases aligning to TRBD2. The CDR3 totals 18 residues. Unmatched junction bases numbered 3, after V lost 3 bases and J lost 0 bases. DNA of the CDR3: TGTGCCAGCAGTTTGGGACTAGCGGGAGGGATTAGCACAGATACGCAGTATTTT. The encoded protein is CASSLGLAGGISTDTQYF.